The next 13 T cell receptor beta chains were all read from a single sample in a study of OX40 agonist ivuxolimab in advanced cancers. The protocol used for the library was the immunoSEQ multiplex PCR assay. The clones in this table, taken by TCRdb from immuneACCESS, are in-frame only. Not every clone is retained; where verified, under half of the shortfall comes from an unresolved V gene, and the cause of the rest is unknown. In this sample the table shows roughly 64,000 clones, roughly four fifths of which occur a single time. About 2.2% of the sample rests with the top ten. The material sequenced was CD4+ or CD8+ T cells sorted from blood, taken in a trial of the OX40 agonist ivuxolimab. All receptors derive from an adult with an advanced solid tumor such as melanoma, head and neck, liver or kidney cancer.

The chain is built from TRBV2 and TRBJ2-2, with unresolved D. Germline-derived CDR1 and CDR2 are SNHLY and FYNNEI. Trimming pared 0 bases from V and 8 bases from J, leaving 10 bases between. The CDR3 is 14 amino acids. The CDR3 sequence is CASSEARVWGELFF. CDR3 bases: TGTGCCAGCAGTGAAGCTAGGGTGTGGGGGGAGCTGTTTTTT. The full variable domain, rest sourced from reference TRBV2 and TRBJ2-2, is EPEVTQTPSHQVTQMGQEVILRCVPISNHLYFYWYRQILGQKVEFLVSFYNNEISEKSEIFDDQFSVERPDGSNFTLKIRSTKLEDSAMYFCASSEARVWGELFFGEGSRLTVL.

DNA for the CDR3: TGTGCCAGCAGTGGGGGGGCGGTATCTTCCTACAATGAGCAGTTCTTC. Residues: CASSGGAVSSYNEQFF. The chain recombines TRBV6-4 with TRBJ2-1; D possibly matches TRBD1 or TRBD2 (6 bases each). V was pared by 4 bases and J by 1 base, with 14 bases between. The CDR3 totals 16 residues. Germline assignment: CDR1 MRHNA and CDR2 SNTAGT.

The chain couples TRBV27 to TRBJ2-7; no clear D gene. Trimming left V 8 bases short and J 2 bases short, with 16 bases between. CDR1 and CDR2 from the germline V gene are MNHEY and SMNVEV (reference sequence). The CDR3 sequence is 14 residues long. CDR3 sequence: CASSPLDGAYEQYF. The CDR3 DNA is TGTGCCAGCTCCCCCTTAGATGGTGCCTACGAGCAGTACTTC.

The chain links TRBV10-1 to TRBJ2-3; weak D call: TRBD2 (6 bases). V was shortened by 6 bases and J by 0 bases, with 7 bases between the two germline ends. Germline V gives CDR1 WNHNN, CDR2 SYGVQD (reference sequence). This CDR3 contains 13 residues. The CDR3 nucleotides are TGCGCCAGCAGAGGGACTAGCACAGATACGCAGTATTTT. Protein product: CASRGTSTDTQYF.

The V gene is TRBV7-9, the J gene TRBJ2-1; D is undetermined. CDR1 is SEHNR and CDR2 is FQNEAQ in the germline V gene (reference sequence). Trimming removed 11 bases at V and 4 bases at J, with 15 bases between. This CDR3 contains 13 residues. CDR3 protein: CAFSLDSYNEQFF. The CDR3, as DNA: TGTGCCTTCAGCTTAGATTCGTACAATGAGCAGTTCTTC. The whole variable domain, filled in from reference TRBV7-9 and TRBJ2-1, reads DTGVSQNPRHKITKRGQNVTFRCDPISEHNRLYWYRQTLGQGPEFLTYFQNEAQLEKSRLLSDRFSAERPKGSFSTLEIQRTEQGDSAMYLCAFSLDSYNEQFFGPGTRLTVL.

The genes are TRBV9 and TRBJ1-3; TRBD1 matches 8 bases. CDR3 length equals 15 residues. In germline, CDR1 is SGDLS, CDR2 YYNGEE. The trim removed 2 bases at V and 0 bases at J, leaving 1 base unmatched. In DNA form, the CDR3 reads TGTGCCAGCAGCGTCGGGACAGGCTCTGGAAACACCATATATTTT. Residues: CASSVGTGSGNTIYF.

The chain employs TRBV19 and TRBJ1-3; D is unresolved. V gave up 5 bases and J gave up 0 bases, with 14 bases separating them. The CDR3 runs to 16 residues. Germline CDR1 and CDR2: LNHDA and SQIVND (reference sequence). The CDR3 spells CASSPRQIISGNTIYF. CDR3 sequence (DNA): TGTGCCAGTAGTCCCCGCCAGATAATCTCTGGAAACACCATATATTTT.

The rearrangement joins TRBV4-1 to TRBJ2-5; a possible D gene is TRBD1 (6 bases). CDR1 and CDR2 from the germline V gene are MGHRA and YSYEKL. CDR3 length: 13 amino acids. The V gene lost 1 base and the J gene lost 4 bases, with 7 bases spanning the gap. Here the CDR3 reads CASSQAGVETQYF. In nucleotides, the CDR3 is TGCGCCAGCAGCCAAGCAGGGGTAGAGACCCAGTACTTC.

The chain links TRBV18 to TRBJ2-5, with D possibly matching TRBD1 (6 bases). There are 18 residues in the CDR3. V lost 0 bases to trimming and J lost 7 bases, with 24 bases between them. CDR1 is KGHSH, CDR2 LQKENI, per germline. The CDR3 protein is CASSPPFGQITIVGTQYF. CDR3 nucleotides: TGTGCCAGCTCACCACCTTTCGGACAGATAACCATAGTAGGGACCCAGTACTTC.

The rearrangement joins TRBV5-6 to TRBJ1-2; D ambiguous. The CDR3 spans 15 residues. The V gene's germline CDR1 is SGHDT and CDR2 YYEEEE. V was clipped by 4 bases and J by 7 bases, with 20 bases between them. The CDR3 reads CASSAIRTFPGGYTF. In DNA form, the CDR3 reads TGTGCCAGCAGCGCTATACGGACCTTTCCCGGTGGCTACACCTTC.

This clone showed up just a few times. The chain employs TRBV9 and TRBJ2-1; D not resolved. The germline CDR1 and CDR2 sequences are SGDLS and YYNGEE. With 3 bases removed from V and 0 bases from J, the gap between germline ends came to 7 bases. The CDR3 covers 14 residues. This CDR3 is CASSGASSYNEQFF. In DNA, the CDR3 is TGTGCCAGCAGCGGGGCTAGCTCCTACAATGAGCAGTTCTTC. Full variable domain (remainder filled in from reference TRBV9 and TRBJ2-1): DSGVTQTPKHLITATGQRVTLRCSPRSGDLSVYWYQQSLDQGLQFLIQYYNGEERAKGNILERFSAQQFPDLHSELNLSSLELGDSALYFCASSGASSYNEQFFGPGTRLTVL.

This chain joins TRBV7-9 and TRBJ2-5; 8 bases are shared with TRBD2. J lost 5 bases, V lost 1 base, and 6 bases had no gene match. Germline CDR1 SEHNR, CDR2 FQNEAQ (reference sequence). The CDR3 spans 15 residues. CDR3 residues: CASSLGGVAGETQYF. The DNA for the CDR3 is TGTGCCAGCAGCTTAGGTGGGGTAGCGGGGGAGACCCAGTACTTC.

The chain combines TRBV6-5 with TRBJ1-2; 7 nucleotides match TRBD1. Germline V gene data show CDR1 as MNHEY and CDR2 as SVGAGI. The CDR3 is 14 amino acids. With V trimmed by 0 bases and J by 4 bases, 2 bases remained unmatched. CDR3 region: CASSYSDRVYGYTF. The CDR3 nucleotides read TGTGCCAGCAGTTACTCCGACAGGGTCTATGGCTACACCTTC.